This T cell receptor beta chain was sequenced for a study of response to subunit inactivated influenza vaccine. V dropped 2 bases and J dropped 2 bases, with 7 bases sitting between them. The CDR3 has 13 amino acids. In germline, CDR1 is MDHEN, CDR2 SYDVKM. Regarding this clonotype: Its antigen remains unidentified.

Study-level results: The authors put forward the suggestion that each seasonal influenza vaccination may bring in only a limited number of new T cells.

Using its own MiXCR run on the RT-PCR reads, TCRdb lists one record per CDR3 protein. The sample has 600,000 to 850,000 distinct CDR3 sequences; 11% to 15% are singletons. The specimen was PBMCs from blood, collected 14 days before vaccination. This TCR was recovered from a man between 45 and 60 years old who received an inactivated influenza vaccine. The gene calls are TRBV28 and TRBJ2-7, with a weak D call TRBD2 (5 bases). CDR3 coding DNA: TGTGCCAGCAGTTTACTAGCCACCTACGAGCAGTACTTC. Translation: CASSLLATYEQYF.